Below, 14 T cell receptor beta chains from the same sample are listed, as sequenced in a study of early T cells in non-severe SARS-CoV-2 infection. TCRdb passed the 5' RACE reads through MiXCR, listing each CDR3 protein once. Of approximately 68,000 distinct CDR3 sequences listed, 9.5% to 13% are singletons. Sample: whole blood, taken at baseline. The receptors here all came from an adult who was a healthcare worker with PCR-confirmed SARS-CoV-2 infection or an uninfected control (not recorded which).

The sample holds a few counts of this clonotype. This sequence joins TRBV2 and TRBJ2-3; TRBD2 aligns across 8 bases. The germline gives CDR1 SNHLY, CDR2 FYNNEI. This CDR3 is built from 16 residues. V gave up 7 bases and J gave up 4 bases; unmatched junction bases: 13. The CDR3, as DNA: TGTGCCAGCACCCCCGCACGGGGGGGCCTCTCAGATACGCAGTATTTT. Residues: CASTPARGGLSDTQYF.

V gene TRBV5-6 combines with J gene TRBJ1-4; D perhaps matches TRBD1 (5 bases). V lost 5 bases and J lost 8, with 16 bases in between. This CDR3 is 14 amino acids long. Germline V lookup: CDR1 SGHDT, CDR2 YYEEEE. The CDR3 coding sequence is TGTGCCAGCAGTCCCGGGACCCGAATCGAAAAACTGTTTTTT. It yields the protein CASSPGTRIEKLFF.

The table lists this clonotype with many counts. This chain connects TRBV27 to TRBJ1-1, with 7 bases matching TRBD1. The V gene's germline CDR1 is MNHEY and CDR2 SMNVEV (reference sequence). V trimming: 4 bases; J trimming: 4 bases; junction bases outside the gene matches: 3. This CDR3 has 13 residues. The CDR3 here is CASSSNRGTEAFF. In DNA, the CDR3 is TGTGCCAGCAGTTCGAACAGGGGCACTGAAGCTTTCTTT.

In its sample, this clonotype was seen many times. This rearrangement joins TRBV6-1 to TRBJ2-6; D gene unclear. Germline assignment: CDR1 MNHNS and CDR2 SASEGT. This CDR3 spans 14 amino acids. V was pared by 6 bases and J by 4 bases, with 10 bases between. CDR3 coding DNA: TGTGCCAGCAGCCTTCCCATGGGGGCCAACGTCCTGACTTTC. This translates into CASSLPMGANVLTF.

The gene calls are TRBV14 and TRBJ2-5, with 11 bases matching TRBD1. Germline V gene lookup returns CDR1 SGHDN and CDR2 FVKESK. With V trimmed by 2 bases and J by 5 bases, 4 bases remained unmatched. CDR3 length: 15 residues. CDR3 sequence: CASSQRTGGWETQYF. DNA for the CDR3: TGTGCCAGCAGCCAAAGGACAGGGGGCTGGGAGACCCAGTACTTC.

This clonotype was observed a handful of times. The chain joins TRBV11-2 to TRBJ1-1, with unresolved D. V lost 2 bases to trimming and J lost 1 base, with 8 bases between them. The CDR3 runs 14 residues. Germline V gene lookup returns CDR1 SGHAT and CDR2 FQNNGV. This chain's CDR3 is CASSLSAENTEAFF. CDR3 DNA: TGTGCCAGCAGCTTAAGCGCTGAGAACACTGAAGCTTTCTTT.

This clonotype was counted ten times or more. V is TRBV30 and J is TRBJ1-3; D might be TRBD1 (5 bases). Germline V gene data show CDR1 as GTSNPN and CDR2 as SVGIG (reference sequence). Trimming cost V 8 bases and J 1 base, with 12 bases left between them. This CDR3 has 13 amino acids. CDR3 sequence: CAHGGISGNTIYF. The DNA for the CDR3 is TGTGCCCATGGGGGGATATCTGGAAACACCATATATTTT.

This clonotype was seen more than once but under ten times. V and J are TRBV28 and TRBJ1-2, with 11 bases aligning to TRBD1. The CDR3 is 14 residues long. V shed 6 bases, J shed 6 bases, and the junction held 6 bases outside the gene matches. Per the germline V gene, CDR1 is MDHEN and CDR2 is SYDVKM. Here the CDR3 DNA reads TGTGCCAGCAGACCGGACAGGGGGCTCGATGGCTACACCTTC. Protein: CASRPDRGLDGYTF.

In its sample, this clonotype was seen a few times. This chain uses TRBV2 with TRBJ2-7; TRBD1 agrees at 7 bases. This CDR3 has 15 amino acids. V lost 6 bases to trimming and J lost 6 bases; unmatched junction nucleotides: 14. The germline V gene has CDR1 SNHLY and CDR2 FYNNEI. The CDR3 DNA reads TGTGCCAGCAGATGGTACCGGGACAGAGTCGGCGAGCAGTACTTC. It codes for CASRWYRDRVGEQYF.

The table lists this clonotype with many counts. The chain joins TRBV9 to TRBJ2-5, with TRBD1 identical over 11 bases. The CDR3 consists of 16 residues. V dropped 5 bases and J dropped 2; count of bases not matched to a gene: 8. Per the germline V gene, CDR1 is SGDLS and CDR2 is YYNGEE. CDR3 in DNA: TGTGCCAGCAGTTCGAGGGACAGGGGGGGACAAGAGACCCAGTACTTC. This sequence encodes CASSSRDRGGQETQYF.

This clonotype was picked up a small number of times. This chain joins TRBV5-1 and TRBJ1-2; D unclear. CDR3 size: 15 residues. The V gene lost 0 bases and the J gene lost 4 bases, with 13 bases spanning the gap. Germline V CDR1 and CDR2: SGHRS, YFSETQ. The CDR3 sequence: CASSLAWGPAYGYTF. The CDR3 DNA is TGCGCCAGCAGCTTGGCCTGGGGTCCCGCCTATGGCTACACCTTC.

The chain combines TRBV12-3 or TRBV12-4 with TRBJ2-3; no clear D gene. The CDR3 sequence is 12 residues long. Trimming took off 4 bases at V and 3 bases at J, with 5 bases between the two ends. The CDR3 nucleotides are TGTGCCAGCAGTTGGAGTACAGATACGCAGTATTTT. Its translation is CASSWSTDTQYF.

This chain joins TRBV29-1 and TRBJ2-7; the D gene could be TRBD1 or TRBD2 (5 bases each). V was pared by 5 bases and J by 5 bases, with 13 bases between. This CDR3 has 12 residues. Germline V CDR1 and CDR2: SQVTM, ANQGSEA. CDR3 residues: CSVIRDRDEQYF. As DNA, the CDR3 is TGCAGCGTTATAAGGGACCGAGACGAGCAGTACTTC.

This clonotype qualifies as medium-sized (0.01 to 0.1%). V gene TRBV12-3 or TRBV12-4 combines with J gene TRBJ1-1; TRBD1 matches 12 bases. This CDR3 contains 16 residues. V lost 4 bases to trimming and J lost 5 bases; unmatched junction nucleotides: 8. The CDR3 DNA reads as TGTGCCAGCAGTTCCCCGGGACAGGGGGCGCAGACTGAAGCTTTCTTT. Amino acid sequence: CASSSPGQGAQTEAFF.